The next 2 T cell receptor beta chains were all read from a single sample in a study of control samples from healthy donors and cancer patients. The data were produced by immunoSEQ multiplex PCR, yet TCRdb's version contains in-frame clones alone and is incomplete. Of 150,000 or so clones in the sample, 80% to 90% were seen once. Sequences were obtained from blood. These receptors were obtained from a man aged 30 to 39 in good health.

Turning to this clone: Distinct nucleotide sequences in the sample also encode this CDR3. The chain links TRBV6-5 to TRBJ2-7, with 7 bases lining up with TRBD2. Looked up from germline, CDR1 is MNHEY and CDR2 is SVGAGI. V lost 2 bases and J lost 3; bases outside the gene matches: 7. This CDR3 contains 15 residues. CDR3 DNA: TGTGCCAGCAGTTACAGCGGGCTAGCGGACTACGAGCAGTACTTC. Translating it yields CASSYSGLADYEQYF.

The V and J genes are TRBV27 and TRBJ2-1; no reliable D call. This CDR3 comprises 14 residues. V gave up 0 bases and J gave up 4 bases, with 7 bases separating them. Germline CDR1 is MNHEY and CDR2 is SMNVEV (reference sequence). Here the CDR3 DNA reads TGTGCCAGCAGTTTATCCCAGAGTTACAATGAGCAGTTCTTC. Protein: CASSLSQSYNEQFF.